These 18 T cell receptor beta chains came from one sample sequenced in a study of blood T cell repertoires in COVID-19. The table came from immunoSEQ multiplex PCR; TCRdb's copy has only in-frame clones and leaves some out. The repertoire holds 350,000 to 450,000 clones, with 70% to 90% as singletons. Sequencing was carried out using peripheral blood. The source is a woman between 40 and 55 years old with COVID-19, enrolled during active disease.

The gene calls are TRBV10-3 and TRBJ1-1; 9 bases are a match to TRBD1. CDR3 length: 14 residues. Germline V gene data show CDR1 as ENHRY and CDR2 as SYGVKD. After removal of 6 bases from V and 6 bases from J, the junction contained 8 bases not matched to a gene. The CDR3, as DNA: TGTGCCATCAGCGTACAGGGGGCAGTTGCTGAAGCTTTCTTT. Protein: CAISVQGAVAEAFF.

The chain employs TRBV15 and TRBJ2-1; the D gene is possibly TRBD2 (6 bases). This CDR3 is 14 amino acids long. The germline CDR1 and CDR2 sequences are LNHNV and YYDKDF (reference sequence). Trimming pared 8 bases from V and 2 bases from J, leaving 13 bases between. CDR3 region: CATEADYTYNEQFF. DNA of the CDR3: TGTGCCACCGAGGCGGACTACACCTACAATGAGCAGTTCTTC.

The count of this clone is one. The V call is TRBV5-1, the J call TRBJ2-2; 8 nucleotides agree with TRBD1. CDR1 and CDR2 (germline): SGHRS, YFSETQ. V was pared by 5 bases and J by 5 bases, with 8 bases of the junction left unmatched. CDR3 length: 15 residues. The CDR3 here is CASSLVDRETGELFF. DNA for the CDR3: TGCGCCAGCAGTTTAGTGGACAGGGAAACCGGGGAGCTGTTTTTT.

This rearrangement joins TRBV4-1 to TRBJ1-2, with TRBD1 matching over 7 bases. Germline lookup yields CDR1 MGHRA and CDR2 YSYEKL. This CDR3 spans 16 amino acids. The junction had 9 bases not matched to a gene; V was cut back by 4 bases and J by 1 base. CDR3 nucleotide sequence: TGCGCCAGCAGCCCAGTCCGGGACAGACTTAACTATGGCTACACCTTC. This translates into CASSPVRDRLNYGYTF.

The chain couples TRBV19 to TRBJ2-3; TRBD1 aligns across 9 bases. Trimming at V came to 1 base and at J to 2 bases, leaving 10 bases not matched to a gene. CDR1 is LNHDA and CDR2 is SQIVND in the germline V gene (reference sequence). CDR3 length: 18 residues. The CDR3 is CASSIAEQGAPPTDTQYF. Here the CDR3 DNA reads TGTGCCAGTAGTATAGCGGAACAGGGGGCGCCCCCCACAGATACGCAGTATTTT.

The chain has TRBV5-1 and TRBJ2-1; 7 bases fit TRBD2. In germline, CDR1 is SGHRS, CDR2 YFSETQ. V shed 1 base and J 6 bases; nucleotides not matched to a gene: 4. CDR3 length: 14 amino acids. CDR3 in DNA: TGCGCCAGCAGCTTGAGCGGGAACCGCAATGAGCAGTTCTTC. As protein: CASSLSGNRNEQFF.

The chain couples TRBV27 to TRBJ1-1; TRBD1 agrees at 10 bases. Unmatched junction bases numbered 12, after V lost 5 bases and J lost 3 bases. The CDR3 contains 17 residues. CDR1 and CDR2 (germline): MNHEY, SMNVEV (reference sequence). CDR3 sequence (DNA): TGTGCCAGCAGTATAGAGGGACAGGGGATGTCTTACACTGAAGCTTTCTTT. Its protein product is CASSIEGQGMSYTEAFF.

This clone was seen a single time. This chain connects TRBV21-1 to TRBJ1-1; no check of the table's D call, TRBD1, against the DNA was made. TRBV21-1 is tagged as a pseudogene. This CDR3 region has 18 residues. The CDR3 here is CASSVKGRRMGMNTEAFF. In DNA form, the CDR3 reads TGTGCCAGCAGTGTTAAGGGGCGAAGGATGGGGATGAACACTGAAGCTTTCTTT.

This chain uses TRBV7-2 with TRBJ1-4; the D is unclear. The CDR3 totals 12 residues. The V end lost 2 bases, the J end lost 8 bases, and 6 bases lay between the germline ends. Germline lookup yields CDR1 SGHTA and CDR2 FQGNSA. CDR3 residues: CASSLLGEKLFF. The CDR3 coding sequence is TGTGCCAGCAGCTTATTGGGCGAAAAACTGTTTTTT. Complete variable domain (other parts from reference TRBV7-2 and TRBJ1-4): GAGVSQSPSNKVTEKGKDVELRCDPISGHTALYWYRQSLGQGLEFLIYFQGNSAPDKSGLPSDRFSAERTGGSVSTLTIQRTQQEDSAVYLCASSLLGEKLFFGSGTQLSVL.

The CDR3 DNA reads TGCGCCAGCAGCCCTGACTCAAACTCCTACAATGAGCAGTTCTTC. Translated, it gives CASSPDSNSYNEQFF. V usage is TRBV5-1 and J usage is TRBJ2-1; no clear D gene. The CDR3 has 15 amino acids. Germline values: CDR1 SGHRS, CDR2 YFSETQ. The germline V and J ends were trimmed by 4 bases and 0 bases, with 11 bases remaining between them.

The chain joins TRBV6-1 to TRBJ2-5, with 10 bases that match TRBD2. The CDR3 is 18 residues long. J gave up 0 bases and V 3 bases, and 10 bases lay outside the gene matches. CDR1 MNHNS and CDR2 SASEGT come from the germline V gene. The CDR3 spells CASSDDGLAAPYQETQYF. For the CDR3, the DNA is TGTGCCAGCAGTGATGACGGACTAGCGGCCCCGTACCAAGAGACCCAGTACTTC.

The rearrangement links TRBV27 to TRBJ1-5; the D is unclear. V lost 1 base to trimming and J lost 7 bases, with 20 bases between them. The CDR3 is 17 residues long. In germline, CDR1 is MNHEY, CDR2 SMNVEV (reference sequence). The CDR3 coding sequence is TGTGCCAGCAGTTTATTCAGTCCCGGACTGGGAGGACAGCCCCAGCATTTT. This gives the protein CASSLFSPGLGGQPQHF.

This chain uses TRBV28 with TRBJ2-3, with TRBD2 identical over 8 bases. The CDR3 is made up of 12 amino acids. The V gene's germline CDR1 is MDHEN and CDR2 SYDVKM. Here the CDR3 DNA reads TGTGCGCGGGGGGTTTCCACAGATACGCAGTATTTT. This sequence encodes CARGVSTDTQYF.

The gene calls are TRBV7-9 and TRBJ2-2, with D maybe TRBD2 (6 bases). Trimming stripped 3 bases from V and 6 bases from J, with 17 bases between. The CDR3 is made up of 16 amino acids. The germline gives CDR1 SEHNR, CDR2 FQNEAQ (reference sequence). CDR3 DNA: TGTGCCAGCAGCTTCCGGGACTTCCGATCCGCCGGGGAGCTGTTTTTT. Residues: CASSFRDFRSAGELFF.

The chain links TRBV29-1 to TRBJ1-3, with D unclear. Trimming removed 5 bases at V and 0 bases at J, with 2 bases between. Germline assignment: CDR1 SQVTM and CDR2 ANQGSEA. This CDR3 contains 11 residues. CDR3 coding DNA: TGCAGCGTTTACTCTGGAAACACCATATATTTT. Its protein is CSVYSGNTIYF.

This chain uses TRBV6-6 with TRBJ1-2; TRBD1 is a possible D gene (6 bases). V lost 7 bases to trimming and J lost 7 bases, with 16 bases between them. The CDR3 consists of 13 residues. Germline values: CDR1 MNHNY, CDR2 SVGAGI (reference sequence). The CDR3: CASTRTGNGGYTF. The CDR3 bases are TGTGCCAGCACTCGAACAGGGAACGGTGGCTACACCTTC.

The chain couples TRBV9 to TRBJ1-4; the match to TRBD1 covers 9 bases. The CDR3 spans 16 residues. Germline V gives CDR1 SGDLS, CDR2 YYNGEE. V lost 3 bases to trimming and J lost 6 bases; unmatched junction nucleotides: 9. As DNA, the CDR3 is TGTGCCAGCAGCGCAAACCCGGGACAGGGTTATGAAAAACTGTTTTTT. Translated, it gives CASSANPGQGYEKLFF.

The chain carries TRBV28 and TRBJ2-5, with a weak D call TRBD2 (6 bases). Germline loops: CDR1 MDHEN, CDR2 SYDVKM. Trimming cost V 4 bases and J 5 bases, with 20 bases left between them. CDR3 length: 16 residues. The CDR3 protein is CASSYNDGDFRETQYF. CDR3 nucleotides: TGTGCCAGCAGTTACAACGACGGGGACTTTAGGGAGACCCAGTACTTC.